The T cell receptor (beta chain) described here comes from a study of low-dose radiotherapy and immunotherapy resistance in tumors. Time point specified: after trial treatment. Treatment described: LDRT plus nivolumab, ipilimumab, low-dose cyclophosphamide and aspirin (RACIN trial). The study gave donors nivolumab, ipilimumab, aspirin, low-dose cyclophosphamide and low-dose radiotherapy. Advanced solid tumors lacking tumor-infiltrating lymphocytes characterized eligible patients. This clonotype was recorded only once. Just one base apart from a much larger clone, this may be a read error. V lost 3 bases and J lost 7, with 10 bases in between. This CDR3 has 13 amino acids. Priming of first-strand cDNA relied on TRAV- and TRBV-specific primers (covering alpha and beta chains). TCR amplification ran approximately 22 PCR cycles using constant-region and V-primer adapter primers. By in vitro transcription, the isolated mRNA was amplified. TCRdb called the reads again in MiXCR, with one record for every CDR3 protein. Of more than 50,000 distinct CDR3 sequences listed, 20% to 25% are singletons.

The V gene is TRBV12-3 or TRBV12-4, the J gene TRBJ2-1; D is unresolved. The material was PBMCs, obtained after low-dose radiotherapy plus immunotherapy. The sequence derives from a male donor with prostate cancer. CDR3 in amino acids: CASSFVPLNEQFF. The CDR3 DNA reads TGTGCCAGCAGTTTCGTACCCTTAAATGAGCAGTTCTTC.